This is a list of T cell receptor beta chains from one sample in a study of human T cells and chemical hapten exposure. TCRdb ran MiXCR on the 5' RACE reads and lists one entry per CDR3 protein. Here the sample spans about 81,000 distinct CDR3 sequences, roughly 8% being singletons. Every receptor here comes from a male donor in good health. CDR3s include the opening cysteine and the closing phenylalanine or tryptophan. The D gene is left open where the match is weak. A row's size may be missing; if present it is once, few, many or a size class.

abundance,j_gene,d_gene,v_gene,CDR3nt,CDR3aa
once,TRBJ2-3,-,TRBV5-1,TGCGCCAGCAGCTTGCGGCTAGGCGGGGGCACAGATACGCAGTATTTT,CASSLRLGGGTDTQYF
few,TRBJ1-4,TRBD1,TRBV16,TGTGCCAGCAGCCAATATGCGACAGGGCCGAATGAAAAACTGTTTTTT,CASSQYATGPNEKLFF
few,TRBJ1-5,-,TRBV11-2,TGTGCCAGCAGCTCCGCTATGAATCAGCCCCAGCATTTT,CASSSAMNQPQHF
few,TRBJ2-4,-,TRBV12-3/TRBV12-4,TGTGCCAGCAGTTGGGCGGGGCAGGAGGCCAAAAACATTCAGTACTTC,CASSWAGQEAKNIQYF
many,TRBJ1-4,-,TRBV7-9,TGTGCCAGCAGCTTCCGGGGGAGCAATGAAAAACTGTTTTTT,CASSFRGSNEKLFF
many,TRBJ1-1,-,TRBV29-1,TGCAGCGTTGAAGTGAGGGCGAGGAACACTGAAGCTTTCTTT,CSVEVRARNTEAFF
few,TRBJ2-3,-,TRBV9,TGTGCCAGCAGCGTAGCTCGGGCCACAGATACGCAGTATTTT,CASSVARATDTQYF
few,TRBJ1-2,-,TRBV25-1,TGTGCCAGCAGTCCCGGCAGGTCGTGGAACTATGGCTACACCTTC,CASSPGRSWNYGYTF
-,TRBJ2-7,-,TRBV5-1,TGCGCCAGCAGCTTCCTACCGGACGGTTACGAGCAGTACTTC,CASSFLPDGYEQYF
few,TRBJ2-5,-,TRBV12-3/TRBV12-4,TGTGCCAGCACAACGGGAGCGAGGAGTTTGGAGACCCAGTACTTC,CASTTGARSLETQYF
many,TRBJ1-1,-,TRBV7-8,TGTGCCAGCAGCTTAGGGGATCCGGTCACTGAAGCTTTCTTT,CASSLGDPVTEAFF
few,TRBJ2-3,-,TRBV4-1,TGCGCCAGCAGCCAAAAGGCCCAAGACACAGATACGCAGTATTTT,CASSQKAQDTDTQYF